Following are 8 T cell receptor beta chains from one sample sequenced in a study of T cells expressing NK-cell markers. TCRdb reprocessed the 5' RACE reads and reports one entry per CDR3 protein, with no DNA. There are 500,000 to 600,000 distinct CDR3 sequences in the sample, with 3% to 4.5% held by the top ten. Sequencing used blood T cells: a sorted CD56 or NKG2C T cell subset, CD4+ or CD8+ T cells, or bulk PBMC T cells (not recorded which). These receptors originate from a man in his late teens or twenties in good health.

CDR3: CAWGEGTGQFF. The rearrangement uses TRBV30 and TRBJ2-1; the D call from TCRdb, TRBD1, cannot be confirmed without DNA. Germline values: CDR1 GTSNPN, CDR2 SVGIG (reference sequence). This CDR3 has 11 residues. The whole variable domain, filled in from reference TRBV30 and TRBJ2-1, reads SQTIHQWPATLVQPVGSPLSLECTVEGTSNPNLYWYRQAAGRGLQLLFYSVGIGQISSEVPQNLSASRPQDRQFILSSKKLLLSDSGFYLCAWGEGTGQFFGPGTRLTVL.

The gene calls are TRBV5-1 and TRBJ1-2; the D gene TCRdb calls, TRBD1, cannot be checked with no DNA. The CDR3 has 14 residues. CDR1 is SGHRS, CDR2 YFSETQ, per germline. This CDR3 is CASSSPGQGTGYTF. The whole variable domain, filled in from reference TRBV5-1 and TRBJ1-2, reads KAGVTQTPRYLIKTRGQQVTLSCSPISGHRSVSWYQQTPGQGLQFLFEYFSETQRNKGNFPGRFSGRQFSNSRSEMNVSTLELGDSALYLCASSSPGQGTGYTFGSGTRLTVV.

The chain is built from TRBV7-2 and TRBJ2-7; TCRdb returns TRBD2, unconfirmable since there is no DNA. The length of the CDR3 is 14 residues. Germline CDR1 and CDR2: SGHTA and FQGNSA. The CDR3 region is CASSSVAGGNEQYF. Combining the CDR3 with reference TRBV7-2 and TRBJ2-7 gives the whole variable domain GAGVSQSPSNKVTEKGKDVELRCDPISGHTALYWYRQSLGQGLEFLIYFQGNSAPDKSGLPSDRFSAERTGGSVSTLTIQRTQQEDSAVYLCASSSVAGGNEQYFGPGTRLTVT.

This chain joins TRBV5-5 and TRBJ2-3. The V gene's germline CDR1 is SGHKS and CDR2 YYEKEE (reference sequence). This CDR3 contains 14 residues. This chain's CDR3 is CASSYVHLADTQYF. Supplemented by reference TRBV5-5 and TRBJ2-3, the full variable domain reads DAGVTQSPTHLIKTRGQQVTLRCSPISGHKSVSWYQQVLGQGPQFIFQYYEKEERGRGNFPDRFSARQFPNYSSELNVNALLLGDSALYLCASSYVHLADTQYFGPGTRLTVL.

The genes are TRBV29-1 and TRBJ2-1; the TCRdb call, TRBD1, lacks DNA for checking. Germline CDR1 and CDR2: SQVTM and ANQGSEA. The CDR3 runs to 21 residues. CDR3 region: CSVEEKRVKGRLSPSYNEQFF.

The rearrangement uses TRBV12-3 or TRBV12-4 and TRBJ1-1. The CDR3 consists of 12 residues. This CDR3 reads CASSLYSGRAFF.

The CDR3 is CASSLGVDNEQFF. J is TRBJ2-1 and V is TRBV12-3 or TRBV12-4. The CDR3 has 13 residues.

The genes are TRBV6-5 and TRBJ2-1; TCRdb's D call, TRBD2, is unchecked because there is no DNA. The CDR3 totals 15 residues. CDR1 MNHEY and CDR2 SVGAGI come from the germline V gene. CDR3 protein: CASSPMGGRPNEQFF.